The 31 T cell receptor beta chains presented below share a single source sample, sequenced in a study of cytomegalovirus exposure and HLA in healthy donors. The primer mix had 60 Vbeta and 13 Jbeta primers. The table came from immunoSEQ multiplex PCR; TCRdb's copy has only in-frame clones and leaves some out. This sample has some 180,000 clones, with roughly 85% found just once. Material: PBMCs. The receptors were gathered from a woman between 18 and 29 years old in good health and CMV-seronegative.

This clone was counted once. Here the CDR3 DNA reads TGTGCCAGCAGTTCACTACAGGGTTCCGGCTACACCTTC. Encoded protein: CASSSLQGSGYTF. V is TRBV6-1 and J is TRBJ1-2; a possible D gene is TRBD1 (6 bases). This CDR3 has 13 amino acids. The V end was cut by 5 bases, the J end by 8 bases, with 15 bases between. The germline CDR1 and CDR2 sequences are MNHNS and SASEGT.

J is TRBJ2-7 and V is TRBV15, with 9 bases lining up with TRBD1. The trim removed 2 bases at V and 3 bases at J, leaving 2 bases unmatched. Germline V gene sequence: CDR1 LNHNV, CDR2 YYDKDF (reference sequence). The CDR3 is 14 amino acids. DNA of the CDR3: TGTGCCACCAGCAGATCGGACAGGGGCTACGAGCAGTACTTC. Amino acids: CATSRSDRGYEQYF.

The chain is built from TRBV5-3 and TRBJ2-3, with a weak D call TRBD1 (5 bases). TRBV5-3 is an ORF for which the function is uncertain. CDR3 length: 19 residues. V shed 5 bases and J shed 3 bases, with 28 bases lying between them. CDR3 DNA: TGTGCCAGAAGTACCCCCTGCGGACACTTACCTCCCATGACAGATACGCAGTATTTT. Translation: CARSTPCGHLPPMTDTQYF.

The genes are TRBV10-1 and TRBJ2-5; 9 nucleotides agree with TRBD1. The last part of the DNA fits TRBJ2-7 better; the J call may be wrong. Per germline, CDR1 WNHNN and CDR2 SYGVQD (reference sequence). This CDR3 comprises 13 residues. The CDR3 nucleotides are TGCGCCAGCGGCCCGGGACAGGGCTACGAGCAGTACTTC. Translating it yields CASGPGQGYEQYF.

The chain combines TRBV11-3 with TRBJ1-2; TRBD1 matches 7 bases. The ends lost 2 bases at V and 6 bases at J; junction bases unmatched: 6. This CDR3 has 14 amino acids. Germline V gene sequence: CDR1 SGHNT, CDR2 YENEEA. The CDR3 protein is CASSLTQGEDGYTF. CDR3 in DNA: TGTGCCAGCAGCTTAACCCAGGGGGAGGATGGCTACACCTTC.

The V and J genes are TRBV5-1 and TRBJ1-2, with D perhaps TRBD1 (6 bases). Germline-derived CDR1 and CDR2 are SGHRS and YFSETQ. There are 15 residues in the CDR3. The germline V and J ends were trimmed by 2 bases and 8 bases, with 19 bases remaining between them. Here the CDR3 DNA reads TGCGCCAGCAGCTTCGTAGGGGGGGGAGAGGAGGGCTACACCTTC. This codes for CASSFVGGGEEGYTF.

The chain combines TRBV6-1 with TRBJ2-2, with D tentatively TRBD1 (5 bases). The CDR3 is made up of 15 amino acids. V was pared by 9 bases and J by 0 bases, with 14 bases between. CDR1 and CDR2 from the germline V gene are MNHNS and SASEGT. The CDR3 nucleotides read TGTGCCAGGGGTGGGGCAGGGTCGAACACCGGGGAGCTGTTTTTT. Residues: CARGGAGSNTGELFF.

A single count supports this clone. V is TRBV19 and J is TRBJ2-5; D perhaps matches TRBD1 (6 bases). V gave up 1 base and J gave up 5 bases, with 14 bases separating them. From germline, CDR1 is LNHDA and CDR2 SQIVND (reference sequence). The CDR3 runs 15 residues. The CDR3 loop is CASSIASTGRETQYF. The CDR3 DNA is TGTGCCAGTAGTATAGCTTCGACAGGTAGGGAGACCCAGTACTTC.

V and J are TRBV7-2 and TRBJ2-5, with TRBD1 matching 9 bases. The CDR3 has 14 amino acids. CDR1 is SGHTA, CDR2 FQGNSA, per germline. The junction had 4 bases not matched to a gene; V was cut back by 3 bases and J by 5 bases. The DNA of the CDR3 is TGTGCCAGCAGCTTCGGACAGGGGACCGAGACCCAGTACTTC. Residues: CASSFGQGTETQYF.

V is TRBV11-3 and J is TRBJ1-1; no clear D gene. This CDR3 is 16 amino acids long. CDR1 and CDR2 from the germline V gene are SGHNT and YENEEA. V dropped 1 base and J dropped 1 base, with 13 bases sitting between them. The CDR3, as DNA: TGTGCCAGCAGCTTAGCTCCTCAGACGGGGAACACTGAAGCTTTCTTT. It is translated as CASSLAPQTGNTEAFF.

The chain uses TRBV28 and TRBJ2-7; possible D gene TRBD2, 7 bases. CDR3 length equals 16 residues. Germline-derived CDR1 and CDR2 are MDHEN and SYDVKM. V shed 7 bases and J shed 0 bases, with 19 bases lying between them. The CDR3 DNA reads TGTGCCAGCAACCTCTGGGGGGGCGAAAGCTCCTACGAGCAGTACTTC. Protein: CASNLWGGESSYEQYF.

This chain joins TRBV11-2 and TRBJ2-1; 11 bases map to TRBD2. J was trimmed by 0 bases and V by 5 bases; bases with no gene match: 9. CDR3 length: 18 residues. From germline, CDR1 is SGHAT and CDR2 FQNNGV. The DNA of the CDR3 is TGTGCCAGCAGCGGGGGGACTAGCGGCTTGAGCTCCTACAATGAGCAGTTCTTC. Protein sequence: CASSGGTSGLSSYNEQFF.

This chain joins TRBV12-2 and TRBJ1-1; no check of the table's D call, TRBD1, against the DNA was made. TRBV12-2 is labeled a pseudogene. The CDR3 spans 13 residues. CDR3 nucleotide sequence: TGTGCAAGTCGCTTAGCCTGGGACAAGGTAGCTTTCTTT. Translated: CASRLAWDKVAFF.

The chain carries TRBV10-3 and TRBJ2-3; the match to TRBD1 covers 7 bases. V lost 10 bases to trimming and J lost 6 bases; unmatched junction nucleotides: 7. The CDR3 spans 12 residues. The germline V gene has CDR1 ENHRY and CDR2 SYGVKD. The CDR3 DNA is TGTGCCAACAGGGGAACGGGGGATACGCAGTATTTT. It specifies CANRGTGDTQYF.

The chain uses TRBV29-1 and TRBJ2-2; unclear D gene. The ends were cut back, 7 bases at V and 2 bases at J, with 11 bases in the middle. Germline V CDR1 and CDR2: SQVTM, ANQGSEA. This CDR3 is 13 amino acids long. CDR3 loop: CSAQEGNTGELFF. CDR3 sequence (DNA): TGCAGCGCGCAGGAAGGTAACACCGGGGAGCTGTTTTTT.

The rearrangement uses TRBV19 and TRBJ1-4; TRBD1 matches at 8 bases. The CDR3 consists of 17 residues. The germline V gene encodes CDR1 LNHDA and CDR2 SQIVND (reference sequence). V lost 5 bases and J lost 9; bases outside the gene matches: 17. The CDR3 spells CASSPRQGRRPGQKLFF. In DNA, the CDR3 is TGTGCCAGTAGTCCAAGACAGGGGAGAAGACCGGGCCAAAAACTGTTTTTT.

J is TRBJ2-1 and V is TRBV27; D is possibly TRBD2 (5 bases). The CDR3 is 17 residues long. Germline V gives CDR1 MNHEY, CDR2 SMNVEV (reference sequence). The germline V and J ends were trimmed by 5 bases and 6 bases, with 23 bases remaining between them. As DNA, the CDR3 is TGTGCCAGCAGTAATTCTCCGGGGTACCGATCCGGCAATGAGCAGTTCTTC. Translation: CASSNSPGYRSGNEQFF.

This clone has a single count. V usage is TRBV2 and J usage is TRBJ1-6; D may be TRBD1 (5 bases). V lost 3 bases and J lost 0, with 12 bases in between. The CDR3 contains 17 residues. CDR1 and CDR2 (germline): SNHLY, FYNNEI. CDR3 sequence (DNA): TGTGCCAGCAGTGACCCGACAGAGAGCTCCTATAATTCACCCCTCCACTTT. As protein: CASSDPTESSYNSPLHF.

CDR3 in DNA: TGCGCCAGCAGCTCACGCCGGGAACGCTCCTACAATGAGCAGTTCTTC. Its translation: CASSSRRERSYNEQFF. The chain carries TRBV4-3 and TRBJ2-1; possibly TRBD2 for D (5 bases). Trimming stripped 5 bases from V and 0 bases from J, with 14 bases between. The CDR3 loop spans 16 amino acids. The V gene's germline CDR1 is LGHNA and CDR2 YSLEER.

The CDR3 loop reads CASSRYSPRAWTAAGFGYEQYF. As DNA, the CDR3 is TGTGCCAGCAGTCGTTACAGCCCGCGGGCCTGGACCGCGGCAGGATTTGGCTACGAGCAGTACTTC. The V gene is TRBV28, the J gene TRBJ2-7; a weak D match, TRBD2 (5 bases). The V end lost 5 bases, the J end lost 3 bases, and 38 bases lay between the germline ends. The CDR3 sequence is 22 residues long. Germline lookup yields CDR1 MDHEN and CDR2 SYDVKM.

The rearrangement links TRBV5-1 to TRBJ2-5; 9 nucleotides match TRBD1. From germline, CDR1 is SGHRS and CDR2 YFSETQ. The V and J ends lost 0 bases and 8 bases, in that order; junction bases with no gene match: 8. CDR3 length: 15 amino acids. The CDR3 protein is CASSLDITGGATQYF. The CDR3 region has the DNA TGCGCCAGCAGCTTGGACATTACAGGGGGCGCAACCCAGTACTTC.

The chain joins TRBV2 to TRBJ2-7, with TRBD2 matching over 7 bases. After removal of 3 bases from V and 5 bases from J, the junction contained 16 bases not matched to a gene. CDR1 is SNHLY and CDR2 is FYNNEI in the germline V gene. The CDR3 runs to 17 residues. Written as DNA, the CDR3 is TGTGCCAGCAGTGAGGCGGTCCCTAGGGAGGGTGGGAACGAGCAGTACTTC. Amino acids: CASSEAVPREGGNEQYF.

The CDR3 nucleotides read TGTGCCAGCAGTACAACCCGTGAATCACCCCTCCACTTT. It is translated as CASSTTRESPLHF. The rearrangement uses TRBV9 and TRBJ1-6; D remains ambiguous. Germline CDR1 SGDLS, CDR2 YYNGEE. This CDR3 region has 13 residues. Deletions cut 5 bases from V and 10 bases from J, with 13 bases between.

V and J are TRBV30 and TRBJ1-2; D perhaps matches TRBD1 (6 bases). The CDR3 contains 11 residues. Trimming took 4 bases from V and 7 from J, leaving 10 bases between them. The germline gives CDR1 GTSNPN, CDR2 SVGIG (reference sequence). The CDR3 DNA is TGTGCCTGGACACTACAGGGTGGCTACACCTTC. Protein: CAWTLQGGYTF. Combining the CDR3 with reference TRBV30 and TRBJ1-2 gives the whole variable domain SQTIHQWPATLVQPVGSPLSLECTVEGTSNPNLYWYRQAAGRGLQLLFYSVGIGQISSEVPQNLSASRPQDRQFILSSKKLLLSDSGFYLCAWTLQGGYTFGSGTRLTVV.

This sequence joins TRBV7-8 and TRBJ1-2, with TRBD1 matching over 7 bases. Germline V gene sequence: CDR1 SGHVS, CDR2 FQNEAQ. The CDR3 loop spans 20 amino acids. V dropped 2 bases and J dropped 1; count of bases not matched to a gene: 19. Here the CDR3 reads CASSLMREGTVKEDNYGYTF. The CDR3 nucleotides read TGTGCCAGCAGCTTAATGAGGGAAGGGACAGTGAAAGAAGATAACTATGGCTACACCTTC. The entire variable domain, with the rest obtained from reference TRBV7-8 and TRBJ1-2, is as follows: GAGVSQSPRYKVAKRGQDVALRCDPISGHVSLFWYQQALGQGPEFLTYFQNEAQLDKSGLPSDRFFAERPEGSVSTLKIQRTQQEDSAVYLCASSLMREGTVKEDNYGYTFGSGTRLTVV.

The chain uses TRBV5-6 and TRBJ2-3, with D uncertain. Looked up from germline, CDR1 is SGHDT and CDR2 is YYEEEE. V lost 2 bases, J lost 0 bases, and 13 bases lay in between. This CDR3 comprises 16 residues. The chain's CDR3 is CASSFPQAHSTDTQYF. CDR3 DNA sequence: TGTGCCAGCAGCTTCCCCCAGGCTCATAGCACAGATACGCAGTATTTT.

The CDR3 reads CASSQEMWDEQYF. The CDR3, as DNA: TGTGCCAGCAGCCAGGAGATGTGGGACGAGCAGTACTTC. The chain couples TRBV4-2 to TRBJ2-7; no definite D call. This CDR3 has 13 amino acids. The V gene lost 3 bases and the J gene lost 5 bases, with 11 bases spanning the gap. CDR1 LGHNA and CDR2 YNFKEQ come from the germline V gene.

The chain combines TRBV11-3 with TRBJ2-1; 12 bases are a match to TRBD1. CDR1 is SGHNT, CDR2 YENEEA, per germline. CDR3 length: 15 amino acids. Unmatched junction bases numbered 7, after V lost 10 bases and J lost 3 bases. The CDR3 DNA sequence: TGTGCCACAGGGACAGGGGGCTTTTACTACAATGAGCAGTTCTTC. As protein: CATGTGGFYYNEQFF.

CDR3 amino acids: CASSLFGASGRGYNEQFF. CDR3 sequence (DNA): TGTGCCAGCAGCCTGTTTGGGGCTAGCGGGAGGGGATACAATGAGCAGTTCTTC. V and J are TRBV14 and TRBJ2-1; 12 bases align to TRBD2. The CDR3 spans 18 residues. Losses at the gene ends were 4 bases for V and 4 bases for J; bases not matched to a gene: 11. Germline-derived CDR1 and CDR2 are SGHDN and FVKESK. Complete variable domain (other parts from reference TRBV14 and TRBJ2-1): EAGVTQFPSHSVIEKGQTVTLRCDPISGHDNLYWYRRVMGKEIKFLLHFVKESKQDESGMPNNRFLAERTGGTYSTLKVQPAELEDSGVYFCASSLFGASGRGYNEQFFGPGTRLTVL.

The J gene is TRBJ2-6, the V gene TRBV9; a weak D match, TRBD2 (6 bases). Per the germline V gene, CDR1 is SGDLS and CDR2 is YYNGEE. The CDR3 has 19 residues. The V end was cut by 0 bases, the J end by 0 bases, with 16 bases between. Here the CDR3 reads CASSVGLRDLLSGANVLTF. Written as DNA, the CDR3 is TGTGCCAGCAGCGTAGGTCTACGGGACTTACTCTCTGGGGCCAACGTCCTGACTTTC.

The chain uses TRBV7-9 and TRBJ1-2; 7 positions match TRBD1. The V and J ends lost 4 bases and 5 bases, in that order; junction bases with no gene match: 10. CDR1 SEHNR and CDR2 FQNEAQ come from the germline V gene (reference sequence). The CDR3 contains 15 residues. The CDR3 here is CASSSAEGGEYGYTF. The CDR3 bases are TGTGCCAGCAGCTCCGCGGAAGGGGGCGAGTATGGCTACACCTTC.